The 17 T cell receptor beta chains below all came from one sample that was sequenced in a study of T cell changes during pregnancy in multiple sclerosis. The method was immunoSEQ multiplex PCR; TCRdb's version includes in-frame clones alone and lacks a portion of them. In the table there are tens of thousands of clones, about 91% of which are singletons. Here the sequenced sample was CD4+ T cells from peripheral blood mononuclear cells, taken in the second trimester of pregnancy. The origin of the receptors is a female donor with multiple sclerosis, enrolled in a pregnancy study.

The chain has TRBV6-1 and TRBJ1-5, with D possibly TRBD1 on 5 matching bases. The germline gives CDR1 MNHNS, CDR2 SASEGT. The CDR3 loop spans 13 amino acids. The V end was cut by 10 bases, the J end by 10 bases, with 20 bases between. The CDR3 loop reads CATWTSDDQPQHF. Here the CDR3 DNA reads TGTGCCACCTGGACATCCGATGACCAACCCCAGCATTTT.

The rearrangement joins TRBV28 to TRBJ2-1; TRBD2 matches 7 bases. With 5 bases clipped from V and 4 bases from J, the junction kept 8 bases outside the gene matches. The CDR3 length is 15 residues. Per the germline V gene, CDR1 is MDHEN and CDR2 is SYDVKM. CDR3 region: CASSGAGPLYNEQFF. The CDR3 coding sequence is TGTGCCAGCAGTGGAGCGGGGCCTCTTTACAATGAGCAGTTCTTC.

This clone was seen just once. The rearrangement links TRBV10-3 to TRBJ2-2, with D maybe TRBD2 (6 bases). Germline CDR1 reads ENHRY; CDR2 reads SYGVKD. V gave up 11 bases and J gave up 9 bases, with 22 bases separating them. The CDR3 extends over 14 amino acids. The CDR3 coding sequence is TGTGCCTCCCATGGGACTCTCTGGGTGAGGGAGCTGTTTTTT. This codes for CASHGTLWVRELFF.

The rearrangement links TRBV5-1 to TRBJ2-1, with 10 nucleotides matching TRBD2. This CDR3 is built from 16 residues. CDR1 and CDR2 (germline): SGHRS, YFSETQ. V lost 0 bases, J lost 4 bases, and 4 bases stayed unmatched. DNA for the CDR3: TGCGCCAGCAGCTTGGCCCTAGCGGGGGCATACAATGAGCAGTTCTTC. Its translation: CASSLALAGAYNEQFF.

The rearrangement links TRBV5-1 to TRBJ1-4, with 9 nucleotides matching TRBD1. This CDR3 contains 15 residues. Trimming took 5 bases from V and 3 from J; bases not matched to a gene: 5. CDR1 and CDR2 from the germline V gene are SGHRS and YFSETQ. This chain's CDR3 is CASSSGQGPNEKLFF. The CDR3 bases are TGCGCCAGCAGTTCGGGACAGGGACCTAATGAAAAACTGTTTTTT.

The chain links TRBV10-2 to TRBJ1-4; D is uncertain. The CDR3 consists of 16 residues. Germline CDR1 WSHSY, CDR2 SAAADI. V was pared by 6 bases and J by 3 bases, with 17 bases between. Here the CDR3 reads CASRAPVFVANEKLFF. The DNA of the CDR3 is TGCGCCAGCAGGGCCCCCGTATTCGTTGCTAATGAAAAACTGTTTTTT.

A remark on this clone: One junction end disagrees with the germline gene, perhaps due to a read error. The sample holds other DNA sequences that translate to the same CDR3. The genes are TRBV6-5 and TRBJ1-4; 7 positions agree with TRBD1. This CDR3 comprises 15 residues. From germline, CDR1 is MNHEY and CDR2 SVGAGI. CDR3 in amino acids: CASSADRATNEKLFF. The CDR3 DNA reads TGTGCCAGCAGTGCCGACAGGGCAACTAACGAAAAACTGTTTTTT.

This clone has a single count. The gene calls are TRBV5-4 and TRBJ2-5; D remains unclear. CDR3 length: 13 amino acids. Between the trimmed V and J ends, which lost 0 bases and 2 bases, there was a span of 5 bases. CDR1 SGHNT and CDR2 YYREEE come from the germline V gene (reference sequence). In nucleotides, the CDR3 is TGTGCCAGCAGCTTGGACTATCAAGAGACCCAGTACTTC. As protein: CASSLDYQETQYF.

Only a few counts were recorded for this clone. This chain uses TRBV7-8 with TRBJ1-1; D might be TRBD1 (5 bases). In germline, CDR1 is SGHVS, CDR2 FQNEAQ. V lost 0 bases and J 2 bases, leaving 7 bases between the germline ends. CDR3 size: 14 residues. CDR3 residues: CASSLATANTEAFF. The CDR3 nucleotides are TGTGCCAGCAGCTTAGCGACAGCTAACACTGAAGCTTTCTTT.

CDR3 DNA: TGTGCCAGCTCACCCGCCCAGTTCTCCTACGAGCAGTACTTC. Protein sequence: CASSPAQFSYEQYF. The chain has TRBV18 and TRBJ2-7; D not resolved. Germline V lookup: CDR1 KGHSH, CDR2 LQKENI. Trimming cost V 3 bases and J 0 bases, with 9 bases left between them. The CDR3 runs 14 residues.

The chain links TRBV18 to TRBJ1-1, with D possibly matching TRBD1 (6 bases). Germline CDR1 reads KGHSH; CDR2 reads LQKENI. V was pared by 3 bases and J by 4 bases, with 12 bases between. The CDR3 runs 14 residues. The CDR3: CASSPLQGLTEAFF. The DNA for the CDR3 is TGTGCCAGCTCACCGCTCCAGGGGCTCACTGAAGCTTTCTTT.

V is TRBV9 and J is TRBJ2-7; 9 nucleotides align to TRBD2. V lost 0 bases, J lost 2 bases, and 0 bases stayed unmatched. Germline V gene lookup returns CDR1 SGDLS and CDR2 YYNGEE. The CDR3 is 14 residues long. The CDR3 nucleotides are TGTGCCAGCAGCGTAGTAGCGGGGGCCTACGAGCAGTACTTC. This encodes CASSVVAGAYEQYF. Complete variable domain (other parts from reference TRBV9 and TRBJ2-7): DSGVTQTPKHLITATGQRVTLRCSPRSGDLSVYWYQQSLDQGLQFLIQYYNGEERAKGNILERFSAQQFPDLHSELNLSSLELGDSALYFCASSVVAGAYEQYFGPGTRLTVT.

This clone was found once. The V gene is TRBV4-1, the J gene TRBJ1-1; 7 nucleotides line up with TRBD1. The germline CDR1 and CDR2 sequences are MGHRA and YSYEKL. This CDR3 contains 17 residues. The trim removed 4 bases at V and 0 bases at J, leaving 11 bases unmatched. The CDR3 nucleotides read TGCGCCAGCAGCCCCCGTAACAGACAGGGACTGAACACTGAAGCTTTCTTT. It yields the protein CASSPRNRQGLNTEAFF.

V is TRBV18 and J is TRBJ2-5; 10 bases agree with TRBD1. The germline V gene encodes CDR1 KGHSH and CDR2 LQKENI. CDR3 length equals 18 residues. V was pared by 6 bases and J by 2 bases, with 15 bases of the junction left unmatched. Written as DNA, the CDR3 is TGTGCCAGCTCCCACTTACCCCATGGACAGGGGGTGCAAGAGACCCAGTACTTC. This gives the protein CASSHLPHGQGVQETQYF.

V and J are TRBV6-1 and TRBJ1-1; no firm D call. The V end lost 7 bases, the J end lost 1 base, and 16 bases lay between the germline ends. CDR3 length: 15 amino acids. Germline assignment: CDR1 MNHNS and CDR2 SASEGT. The CDR3 DNA reads TGTGCCAGCATCATGGACCCCGGAGGGAACACTGAAGCTTTCTTT. As protein: CASIMDPGGNTEAFF.

The V gene is TRBV7-9, the J gene TRBJ2-4; D gene uncertain. From germline, CDR1 is SEHNR and CDR2 FQNEAQ (reference sequence). Trimming removed 3 bases from V and 0 bases from J, with 15 bases in between. CDR3 length: 17 residues. CDR3 in amino acids: CASSFLVGVVAKNIQYF. DNA of the CDR3: TGTGCCAGCAGCTTCTTGGTTGGAGTGGTAGCCAAAAACATTCAGTACTTC.

The V gene is TRBV28, the J gene TRBJ2-7; TRBD2 matches at 12 bases. The CDR3 runs 18 residues. V was pared by 1 base and J by 3 bases, with 10 bases of the junction left unmatched. Germline CDR1 MDHEN, CDR2 SYDVKM. The CDR3 DNA sequence: TGTGCCAGCAGTTTATCGGGACTCACTAGCGGGAGGATCTACGAGCAGTACTTC. This sequence encodes CASSLSGLTSGRIYEQYF.